This T cell receptor (beta chain) was profiled in a study of cytomegalovirus exposure and HLA in healthy donors. Notes on the study in general: Per a prior analysis, the majority of TCR beta V segments were productive roughly 87% or roughly 30% of the time. One variant, a missense change in DCLRE1C, was linked in a later analysis to TCR beta V- and J-gene trimming. Researchers catalogued over 150 TCR beta chains as cytomegalovirus-associated.

Note on this clone: Its specificity is unknown.

With 60 Vbeta and 13 Jbeta primers, the PCR was carried out. Here immunoSEQ multiplex PCR was the method, and the copy in TCRdb shows in-frame clones only, minus some. The profile shows approximately 89,000 clones, roughly three quarters of them singletons. The V gene lost 6 bases and the J gene lost 3 bases, with 11 bases spanning the gap. The CDR3 has 13 residues. Germline CDR1 SEHNR, CDR2 FQNEAQ (reference sequence). The sequence came from a male donor in good health and CMV-seronegative. The chain has TRBV7-9 and TRBJ1-2; D call uncertain. Sample: PBMCs. CDR3 sequence: CASSRQVHYGYTF. CDR3 DNA sequence: TGTGCCAGCAGTCGTCAGGTCCACTATGGCTACACCTTC.